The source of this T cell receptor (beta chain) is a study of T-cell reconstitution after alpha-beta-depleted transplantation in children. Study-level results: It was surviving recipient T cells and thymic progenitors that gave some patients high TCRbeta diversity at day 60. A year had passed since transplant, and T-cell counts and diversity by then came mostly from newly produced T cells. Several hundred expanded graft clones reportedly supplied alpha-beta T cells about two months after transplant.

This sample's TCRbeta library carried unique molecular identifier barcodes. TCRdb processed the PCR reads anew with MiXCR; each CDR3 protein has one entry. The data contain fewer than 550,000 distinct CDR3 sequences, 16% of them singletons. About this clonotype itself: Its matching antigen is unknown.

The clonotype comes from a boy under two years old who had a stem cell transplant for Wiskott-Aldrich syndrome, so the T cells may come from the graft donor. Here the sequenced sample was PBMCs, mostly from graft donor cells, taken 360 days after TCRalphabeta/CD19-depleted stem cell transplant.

In nucleotides, the CDR3 is TGTGCCATCAGTGGCCTCCTGGGACAGAGAACCTACGAGCAGTACTTC. This translates into CAISGLLGQRTYEQYF. The chain uses TRBV10-3 and TRBJ2-7; 7 nucleotides match TRBD1. Germline CDR1 ENHRY, CDR2 SYGVKD. V shed 4 bases and J 2 bases; nucleotides not matched to a gene: 11. The CDR3 consists of 16 residues.